This TCR beta chain stems from a study of CD8 T cells in Susac syndrome. This CDR3 region has 16 residues. Germline V CDR1 and CDR2: MGHRA, YSYEKL. V trimming: 1 base; J trimming: 7 bases; junction bases outside the gene matches: 9. Reverse transcription of about 0.45 to 1 ug RNA was performed with random hexamers. Each CDR3 protein gets one entry after TCRdb re-called the immunoSEQ multiplex PCR reads with MiXCR. The table has 160,000 or so distinct CDR3 sequences, 94% seen once. The sequence was obtained from a human donor with Susac syndrome. The chain has TRBV4-1 and TRBJ2-7; TRBD2 matches at 11 bases. Specimen: CD4+ T cells from PBMCs. The CDR3 DNA reads as TGCGCCAGCAGCCAAGGTCTAGCGGGGGGCCAGGGGGAGCAGTACTTC. Residues: CASSQGLAGGQGEQYF.